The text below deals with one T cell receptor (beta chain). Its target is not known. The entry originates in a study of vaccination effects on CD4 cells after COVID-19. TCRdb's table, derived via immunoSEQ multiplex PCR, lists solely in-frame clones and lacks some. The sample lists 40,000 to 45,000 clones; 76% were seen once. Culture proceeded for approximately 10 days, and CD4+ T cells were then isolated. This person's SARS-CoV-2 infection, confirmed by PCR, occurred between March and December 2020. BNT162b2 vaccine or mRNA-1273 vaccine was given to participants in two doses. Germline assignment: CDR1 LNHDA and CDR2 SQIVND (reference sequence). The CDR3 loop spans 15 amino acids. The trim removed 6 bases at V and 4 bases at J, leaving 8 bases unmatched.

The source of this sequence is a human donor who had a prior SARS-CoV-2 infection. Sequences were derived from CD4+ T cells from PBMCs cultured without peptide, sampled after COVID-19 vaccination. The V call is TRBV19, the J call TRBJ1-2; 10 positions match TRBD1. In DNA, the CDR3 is TGTGCCAGTAGGAGGACAGGGGGACAGACCTATGGCTACACCTTC. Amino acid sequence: CASRRTGGQTYGYTF. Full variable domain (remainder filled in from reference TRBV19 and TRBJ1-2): DGGITQSPKYLFRKEGQNVTLSCEQNLNHDAMYWYRQDPGQGLRLIYYSQIVNDFQKGDIAEGYSVSREKKESFPLTVTSAQKNPTAFYLCASRRTGGQTYGYTFGSGTRLTVV.